The 30 T cell receptor beta chains below were found in one sample sequenced in a study of T cell repertoires in cytomegalovirus infection. Antigens for these TCRs are unknown. TCRdb fed the reads into MiXCR, producing one record per CDR3 protein. The sample gives 70,000 to 95,000 distinct CDR3 sequences, over 25% of which show up once; about 65% is in the top ten. The sample consisted of CD8+ T cells from cultured PBMCs, taken from culture after CMV antigen stimulation. The receptors come from a human donor in good health (CMV status not recorded). Some clones in this sample may be carry-over from other donors' samples.

This clonotype was seen at least ten times. The V gene is TRBV6-1, the J gene TRBJ2-1, with 10 bases aligning to TRBD2. Germline assignment: CDR1 MNHNS and CDR2 SASEGT. Losses at the gene ends were 7 bases for V and 4 bases for J; bases not matched to a gene: 7. This CDR3 region has 15 residues. This chain's CDR3 is CASIRLAGSYNEQFF. The CDR3 DNA sequence: TGTGCCAGCATAAGACTAGCGGGTTCTTACAATGAGCAGTTCTTC.

The gene calls are TRBV4-1 and TRBJ2-2, with TRBD1 matching over 7 bases. Trimming at V came to 3 bases and at J to 3 bases, leaving 10 bases not matched to a gene. The CDR3 consists of 17 residues. Germline-derived CDR1 and CDR2 are MGHRA and YSYEKL. The chain's CDR3 is CASSHKAGTAYTGELFF. The CDR3 bases are TGCGCCAGCAGCCATAAAGCCGGGACAGCCTACACCGGGGAGCTGTTTTTT.

The V call is TRBV27, the J call TRBJ2-1; D gene unclear. The CDR3 is made up of 13 amino acids. V dropped 0 bases and J dropped 3 bases, with 3 bases sitting between them. Germline CDR1 is MNHEY and CDR2 is SMNVEV (reference sequence). This chain's CDR3 is CASSLSVYNEQFF. In nucleotides, the CDR3 is TGTGCCAGCAGTTTATCCGTCTACAATGAGCAGTTCTTC.

The CDR3 DNA reads TGTGCCAGCAGCTTTGTAGAGACCCAGTACTTC. Amino acid sequence: CASSFVETQYF. The gene calls are TRBV7-6 and TRBJ2-5, with D unclear. The germline V and J ends were trimmed by 3 bases and 4 bases, with 3 bases remaining between them. Germline V gene lookup returns CDR1 SGHVS and CDR2 FNYEAQ. This CDR3 contains 11 residues.

The chain couples TRBV24-1 to TRBJ1-2; the match to TRBD1 covers 8 bases. Germline CDR1 is KGHDR and CDR2 is SFDVKD. The length of the CDR3 is 14 residues. Trimming at V came to 5 bases and at J to 6 bases, leaving 7 bases not matched to a gene. The CDR3: CATSAPWGQDGYTF. The CDR3 DNA sequence: TGTGCCACCAGTGCCCCTTGGGGACAGGATGGCTACACCTTC.

About this clonotype: A much larger clone is a single base away; this may be a read error. V usage is TRBV12-3 or TRBV12-4 and J usage is TRBJ1-1; D unclear. The CDR3 consists of 13 residues. CDR3: CTSRTALGTEAFF. CDR3 DNA: TGTACCAGCAGAACAGCTTTGGGCACTGAAGCTTTCTTT.

The rearrangement joins TRBV10-3 to TRBJ1-1, with a weak D call TRBD1 (6 bases). The germline CDR1 and CDR2 sequences are ENHRY and SYGVKD. The V end lost 2 bases, the J end lost 3 bases, and 7 bases lay between the germline ends. This CDR3 is 13 amino acids long. DNA of the CDR3: TGTGCCATCAGTGAGGAGGGGGACACTGAAGCTTTCTTT. Encoded protein: CAISEEGDTEAFF.

The chain uses TRBV7-2 and TRBJ1-5; TRBD1 matches 10 bases. The CDR3 is 16 residues long. J gave up 7 bases and V 0 bases, and 6 bases lay outside the gene matches. Looked up from germline, CDR1 is SGHTA and CDR2 is FQGNSA. The chain's CDR3 is CASSLAGTGAGQPQHF. The CDR3 DNA sequence: TGTGCCAGCAGCTTAGCAGGGACAGGGGCGGGACAGCCCCAGCATTTT.

V is TRBV20-1 and J is TRBJ1-4; D call uncertain. Trimming left V 3 bases short and J 6 bases short, with 8 bases between. The length of the CDR3 is 12 residues. The germline CDR1 and CDR2 sequences are DFQATT and SNEGSKA (reference sequence). The chain's CDR3 is CSASRLDEKLFF. DNA of the CDR3: TGCAGTGCTAGCCGACTGGATGAAAAACTGTTTTTT.

In this sample, this clonotype turned up many times. The chain is built from TRBV19 and TRBJ1-1; 9 bases align to TRBD1. The CDR3 loop spans 15 amino acids. J was trimmed by 0 bases and V by 6 bases; bases with no gene match: 5. Germline V gene sequence: CDR1 LNHDA, CDR2 SQIVND (reference sequence). CDR3 nucleotide sequence: TGTGCCAGTAGAATCGGGACAGGGCTGAACACTGAAGCTTTCTTT. This translates into CASRIGTGLNTEAFF.

The V gene is TRBV19, the J gene TRBJ1-4; 8 nucleotides match TRBD1. V gave up 5 bases and J gave up 8 bases; unmatched junction bases: 10. Germline CDR1 and CDR2: LNHDA and SQIVND (reference sequence). The CDR3 sequence is 15 residues long. In nucleotides, the CDR3 is TGTGCCAGTAGTGCCGGACAGGGCCTCAAAGAAAAACTGTTTTTT. Translated, it gives CASSAGQGLKEKLFF.

This clonotype was seen only a few times. The rearrangement joins TRBV27 to TRBJ1-5, with D hard to call. This CDR3 has 17 amino acids. V gave up 5 bases and J gave up 0 bases, with 17 bases separating them. CDR1 and CDR2 from the germline V gene are MNHEY and SMNVEV (reference sequence). The CDR3, as DNA: TGTGCCAGCAGTAGACGGATCCCTACTTATAGCAATCAGCCCCAGCATTTT. Translation gives CASSRRIPTYSNQPQHF.

The table lists this clonotype with a few counts. The gene calls are TRBV6-5 and TRBJ2-7; 7 positions agree with TRBD1. The CDR3 loop spans 16 amino acids. Germline assignment: CDR1 MNHEY and CDR2 SVGAGI. The junction had 7 bases not matched to a gene; V was cut back by 0 bases and J by 2 bases. CDR3 loop: CASSYSETGTTYEQYF. CDR3 in DNA: TGTGCCAGCAGTTACTCCGAGACAGGGACCACCTACGAGCAGTACTTC.

V gene TRBV2 combines with J gene TRBJ2-7; 9 nucleotides match TRBD1. From germline, CDR1 is SNHLY and CDR2 FYNNEI. CDR3 length equals 15 residues. Trimming cost V 3 bases and J 2 bases; bases outside gene matches: 5. CDR3 sequence: CASSDRGTGPYEQYF. The DNA for the CDR3 is TGTGCCAGCAGTGATAGGGGGACAGGGCCCTACGAGCAGTACTTC.

V is TRBV6-2 or TRBV6-3 and J is TRBJ1-5; D remains ambiguous. The CDR3 covers 15 residues. CDR1 and CDR2 (germline): MNHEY, SVGEGT. With 2 bases removed from V and 1 base from J, the gap between germline ends came to 9 bases. The CDR3 is CASSYETESNQPQHF. CDR3 nucleotide sequence: TGTGCCAGCAGTTACGAAACAGAAAGCAATCAGCCCCAGCATTTT.

The CDR3 is CASSTRTSRVADTQYF. The CDR3 coding sequence is TGTGCCAGCAGTACCCGGACATCCCGAGTCGCAGATACGCAGTATTTT. The gene calls are TRBV12-3 or TRBV12-4 and TRBJ2-3; possible D gene TRBD1, 5 bases. The CDR3 has 16 residues. Trimming removed 5 bases from V and 4 bases from J, with 19 bases in between.

The CDR3 loop reads CASSLDSRVYF. For the CDR3, the DNA is TGTGCCAGCAGCTTAGACAGCCGTGTGTACTTC. The chain is built from TRBV7-4 and TRBJ2-5; D remains unclear. The CDR3 is 11 amino acids. Germline values: CDR1 SGHVT, CDR2 SQSDAQ. V lost 1 base and J 13 bases, leaving 10 bases between the germline ends.

This clonotype has a count of ten or more. The genes are TRBV19 and TRBJ2-2; TRBD2 is a possible D gene (5 bases). The germline gives CDR1 LNHDA, CDR2 SQIVND (reference sequence). The CDR3 has 13 amino acids. V lost 3 bases and J 6 bases, leaving 8 bases between the germline ends. The CDR3 DNA sequence: TGTGCCAGTAGTATGTCCGGGGCCGGGGAGCTGTTTTTT. Protein sequence: CASSMSGAGELFF.

This clonotype was seen a few times. This chain joins TRBV5-6 and TRBJ1-1; D gene ambiguous. V lost 3 bases to trimming and J lost 6 bases, with 15 bases between them. The CDR3 sequence is 14 residues long. Germline V gene sequence: CDR1 SGHDT, CDR2 YYEEEE. The CDR3, as DNA: TGTGCCAGCAGCTCCCCCCGGGGTCCCCCTGAAGCTTTCTTT. Its protein product is CASSSPRGPPEAFF.

About this clonotype: Given a much more abundant clone one base away, this may be a read error. The chain is built from TRBV20-1 and TRBJ2-1; D gene uncertain. The CDR3 sequence is 15 residues long. Per germline, CDR1 DFQATT and CDR2 SNEGSKA (reference sequence). CDR3 bases: TGCAGAGCAGCTGGGTCCCGGGCCCTCTACAATGAGCAGTTCTTC. Protein product: CRAAGSRALYNEQFF.

This clonotype appeared a few times. This chain uses TRBV6-5 with TRBJ2-1; 8 bases line up with TRBD2. The ends lost 4 bases at V and 4 bases at J; junction bases unmatched: 6. This CDR3 is built from 15 residues. Looked up from germline, CDR1 is MNHEY and CDR2 is SVGAGI. The CDR3 bases are TGTGCCAGCAGTTTACGACTAGCGCAGTACAATGAGCAGTTCTTC. This encodes CASSLRLAQYNEQFF.

The chain is built from TRBV27 and TRBJ2-3; D unresolved. The V gene's germline CDR1 is MNHEY and CDR2 SMNVEV (reference sequence). The V and J ends lost 1 base and 4 bases respectively, with 9 bases between them. The CDR3 covers 14 residues. The DNA for the CDR3 is TGTGCCAGCAGTTTATTCTTTCGGGCAGATACGCAGTATTTT. Its translation is CASSLFFRADTQYF.

Many counts were recorded for this clonotype. The chain is built from TRBV20-1 and TRBJ2-3; 7 bases agree with TRBD2. CDR1 is DFQATT and CDR2 is SNEGSKA in the germline V gene (reference sequence). J lost 2 bases, V lost 8 bases, and 4 bases had no gene match. This CDR3 has 12 amino acids. DNA for the CDR3: TGCAGTTTAGCGGGCCTCACAGATACGCAGTATTTT. Translation gives CSLAGLTDTQYF.

This clonotype was observed a few times. The chain couples TRBV7-4 to TRBJ2-1; D is possibly TRBD1 (5 bases). Germline loops: CDR1 SGHVT, CDR2 SQSDAQ. CDR3 length equals 15 residues. The V end lost 5 bases, the J end lost 5 bases, and 16 bases lay between the germline ends. This chain's CDR3 is CASSAPRTNNNEQFF. DNA of the CDR3: TGTGCCAGCAGCGCACCCCGGACAAACAACAATGAGCAGTTCTTC.

Remarks on this clonotype: Sequence at one end of the junction differs from germline and may be a read error. The chain is built from TRBV28 and TRBJ1-2, with 9 bases that match TRBD1. The germline V gene encodes CDR1 MDHEN and CDR2 SYDVKM. The CDR3 runs to 14 residues. CDR3 in amino acids: CVSRTPGTGTVYTF. The DNA for the CDR3 is TGTGTCAGCAGAACTCCCGGGACAGGGACAGTCTACACCTTC.

This clonotype was picked up a small number of times. CDR3: CASSLLQETQYF. CDR3 coding DNA: TGTGCCAGCAGCTTACTGCAAGAGACCCAGTACTTC. The chain recombines TRBV7-9 with TRBJ2-5; D unresolved. Germline CDR1 is SEHNR and CDR2 is FQNEAQ (reference sequence). V was trimmed by 2 bases and J by 2 bases, leaving 3 bases between them. The CDR3 totals 12 residues. Full variable domain (remainder filled in from reference TRBV7-9 and TRBJ2-5): DTGVSQNPRHKITKRGQNVTFRCDPISEHNRLYWYRQTLGQGPEFLTYFQNEAQLEKSRLLSDRFSAERPKGSFSTLEIQRTEQGDSAMYLCASSLLQETQYFGPGTRLLVL.

This clonotype occurred a few times. V is TRBV27 and J is TRBJ2-6; no firm D call. The germline V gene has CDR1 MNHEY and CDR2 SMNVEV (reference sequence). This CDR3 region has 15 residues. V lost 5 bases and J lost 0, with 8 bases in between. This CDR3 is CASSLIFSGANVLTF. CDR3 DNA: TGTGCCAGCAGTCTAATCTTCTCTGGGGCCAACGTCCTGACTTTC.

A few counts support this clonotype. J is TRBJ1-1 and V is TRBV12-3 or TRBV12-4; D is perhaps TRBD1 (6 bases). Trimming stripped 2 bases from V and 3 bases from J, with 13 bases between. The CDR3 runs to 15 residues. For the CDR3, the DNA is TGTGCCAGCAGTTTAAGTGCCGGGGGCTACACTGAAGCTTTCTTT. Translated, it gives CASSLSAGGYTEAFF.

The V gene is TRBV7-7, the J gene TRBJ2-1, with a tentative D call TRBD1 (6 bases). Trimming stripped 5 bases from V and 4 bases from J, with 9 bases between. The CDR3 loop spans 13 amino acids. CDR1 and CDR2 (germline): SSHAT, FNYEAQ (reference sequence). As DNA, the CDR3 is TGTGCCAGCAGCCTGACAGGATACAATGAGCAGTTCTTC. It codes for CASSLTGYNEQFF. Using reference TRBV7-7 and TRBJ2-1 for the parts outside the CDR3, the full variable domain is GAGVSQSPRYKVTKRGQDVTLRCDPISSHATLYWYQQALGQGPEFLTYFNYEAQPDKSGLPSDRFSAERPEGSISTLTIQRTEQRDSAMYRCASSLTGYNEQFFGPGTRLTVL.

The chain recombines TRBV2 with TRBJ2-3, with 7 bases identical to TRBD1. In germline, CDR1 is SNHLY, CDR2 FYNNEI. V lost 5 bases and J lost 1; bases outside the gene matches: 6. CDR3 length: 15 amino acids. CDR3 DNA sequence: TGTGCCAGCAGTAAAGTAGGGGGCGGCACAGATACGCAGTATTTT. Its protein product is CASSKVGGGTDTQYF.